Listed below are T cell receptor beta chains from one sample, sequenced in a study of cytomegalovirus exposure and HLA in healthy donors. Assay used: immunoSEQ multiplex PCR; TCRdb lists only in-frame clones, some missing. This sample carries 100,000 to 150,000 clones, roughly 84% of them seen once, and the ten largest clones take around 1.2%. Specimen: PBMCs. All receptors derive from a girl aged 2 to 9 in good health and CMV-seronegative. CDR3s leave out the opening cysteine and the closing phenylalanine or tryptophan.

V: TRBV7-8
J: TRBJ1-1
CDR3: ASSSGVGTEAF

V: TRBV7-2
J: TRBJ2-3
CDR3: ASRSMRGATDTQY

V: TRBV19
J: TRBJ2-1
CDR3: ASSMQGSVVDEQF

V: TRBV7-2
J: TRBJ2-7
CDR3: ASSQRERSSEQY

V: TRBV2
J: TRBJ1-4
CDR3: ASSEDRREKLF

V: TRBV9
J: TRBJ2-1
CDR3: ASSVEGEKRF

V: TRBV27
J: TRBJ2-5
CDR3: ASRSFGLAPQGETQY

V: TRBV6-6
J: TRBJ1-5
CDR3: ASTLTGSQPQH

V: TRBV28
J: TRBJ2-5
CDR3: ASSPQLETQY

V: TRBV10-3
J: TRBJ2-5
CDR3: AISASDRGQETQY

V: TRBV4-1
J: TRBJ1-1
CDR3: ASSQAGNTEAF

V: TRBV18
J: TRBJ2-3
CDR3: ASSPQGASGMWDTQY

V: TRBV7-9
J: TRBJ2-5
CDR3: ASSLFGEQY

V: TRBV2
J: TRBJ1-3
CDR3: ASSETRVGNTIY

V: TRBV28
J: TRBJ2-7
CDR3: ASSTSGTGPRNEQY

V: TRBV14
J: TRBJ1-4
CDR3: ASSPHRGQANEKLF

V: TRBV9
J: TRBJ1-6
CDR3: ASSATGAPNPYNSPLH

V: TRBV4-2
J: TRBJ2-3
CDR3: ASSHDRGTDTQY

V: TRBV25-1
J: TRBJ2-1
CDR3: ASNLFRRVVHEQF

V: TRBV6-6
J: TRBJ2-1
CDR3: ASSYSQPGQSIEQF

V: TRBV9
J: TRBJ2-1
CDR3: ASSPPGTINEQF

V: TRBV27
J: TRBJ2-1
CDR3: ASSFTRDSYNEQF

V: TRBV7-2
J: TRBJ2-5
CDR3: ASSSQLTLQETQY

V: TRBV6-4
J: TRBJ1-1
CDR3: ASSDTWTPKGATEAF